This T cell receptor (beta chain) was sequenced for a study of T cells after yellow fever vaccination. Study outcomes and limitations: By day 5 rather than day 15, the secondary response had peaked, though it was weaker. Abundant contaminating clonotypes from the bulk population could appear in FACS-sorted repertoires.

TCRdb re-called the 5' RACE reads through MiXCR, storing one row per CDR3 protein. The table shows 600,000 to 750,000 distinct CDR3 sequences, with approximately 13% occurring only once. Comments on this clonotype: Antigen specificity is unknown.

This sample comprised PBMCs, obtained on the day of the yellow fever booster vaccination. This receptor was obtained from a man younger than 40 who received the YFV17D yellow fever vaccine.

As DNA, the CDR3 is TGTGCCAGCAGCTTAGCTGGCGGGATGGACGGGAGCGGCACAGATACGCAGTATTTT. Translating it yields CASSLAGGMDGSGTDTQYF. This chain uses TRBV7-2 with TRBJ2-3, with D possibly matching TRBD2 (6 bases). The germline gives CDR1 SGHTA, CDR2 FQGNSA. This CDR3 comprises 19 residues. With 0 bases removed from V and 1 base from J, the gap between germline ends came to 20 bases.